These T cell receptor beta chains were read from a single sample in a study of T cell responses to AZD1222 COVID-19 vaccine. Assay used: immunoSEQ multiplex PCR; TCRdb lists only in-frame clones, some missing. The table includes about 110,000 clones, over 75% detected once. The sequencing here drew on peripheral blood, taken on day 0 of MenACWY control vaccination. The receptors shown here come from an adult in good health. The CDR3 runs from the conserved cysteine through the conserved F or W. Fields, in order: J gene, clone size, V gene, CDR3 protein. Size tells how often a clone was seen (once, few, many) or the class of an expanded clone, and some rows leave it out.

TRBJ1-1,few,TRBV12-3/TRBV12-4,CASSPGPNTEAFF
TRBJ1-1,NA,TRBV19,CASSDHRGRMNTEAFF
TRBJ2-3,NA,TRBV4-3,CASSQDFQPSDTQYF
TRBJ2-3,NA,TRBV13,CASSYSSGGWNTQYF
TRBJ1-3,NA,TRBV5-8,CASSLRRWSGNTIYF
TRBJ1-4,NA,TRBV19,CASRTKVAGTGNEKLFF
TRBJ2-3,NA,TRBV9,CASSVNQDTQYF
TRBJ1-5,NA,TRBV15,CATGGTYQPQHF
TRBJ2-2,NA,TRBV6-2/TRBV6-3,CASSYGDTVSAELFF
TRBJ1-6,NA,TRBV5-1,CASSLAMGTGNSPLHF
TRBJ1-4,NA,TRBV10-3,CAIRRTGVGEKLFF
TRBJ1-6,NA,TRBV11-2,CASSLALSGSSPLHF
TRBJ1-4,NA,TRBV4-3,CASSQLGGDRGEKLFF
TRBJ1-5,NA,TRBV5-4,CASSSGTDPNQPQHF
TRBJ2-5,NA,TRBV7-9,CASSSLAGGVETQYF